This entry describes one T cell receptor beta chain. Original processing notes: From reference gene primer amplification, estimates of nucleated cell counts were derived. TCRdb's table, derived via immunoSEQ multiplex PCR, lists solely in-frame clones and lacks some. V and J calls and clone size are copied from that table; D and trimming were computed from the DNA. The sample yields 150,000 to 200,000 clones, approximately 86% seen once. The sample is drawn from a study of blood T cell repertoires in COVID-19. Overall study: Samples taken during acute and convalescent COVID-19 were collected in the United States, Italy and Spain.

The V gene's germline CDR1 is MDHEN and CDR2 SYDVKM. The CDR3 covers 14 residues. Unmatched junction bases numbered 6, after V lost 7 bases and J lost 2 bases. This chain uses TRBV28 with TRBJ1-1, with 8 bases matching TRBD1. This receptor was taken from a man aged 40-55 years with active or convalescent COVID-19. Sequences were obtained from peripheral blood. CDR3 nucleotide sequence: TGTGCCAGCACCCAGGGGGCTAGCAACACTGAAGCTTTCTTT. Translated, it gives CASTQGASNTEAFF.